This record covers a single T cell receptor beta chain. The germline gives CDR1 SNHLY, CDR2 FYNNEI. The V end lost 10 bases, the J end lost 2 bases, and 33 bases lay between the germline ends. The CDR3 sequence is 19 residues long. This sample was taken from a study of cytotoxic CD8 clonotypes in ibrutinib-treated CLL. Looking at the study overall: It was after a median about 12 months of treatment, range 6 to 36, that response samples were taken. The sample average was about 240,000 productive templates and just under 95,000 productive rearrangements.

The assay was immunoSEQ multiplex PCR, and TCRdb's table has in-frame clones only and misses some. Of about 160,000 clones in the sample, roughly 90% were seen once. The receptor was derived from a human donor with chronic lymphocytic leukemia. The chain is built from TRBV2 and TRBJ2-7; weak D call: TRBD1 (9 bases). The sample here was PBMCs, taken at disease progression, from a patient treated with ibrutinib. The chain's CDR3 is CATINRGRQLAETAYEQYF. CDR3 in DNA: TGTGCCACCATAAACAGGGGGCGACAACTAGCGGAGACGGCCTACGAGCAGTACTTC.